The rows below give T cell receptor beta chains drawn from one sample of a study of OX40 agonist ivuxolimab in advanced cancers. Clones were sequenced by immunoSEQ multiplex PCR, and TCRdb holds only the in-frame ones, with some missing. The table lists about 71,000 clones, 84% of them singletons, with approximately 0.44% in the top ten. The material was CD4+ or CD8+ T cells sorted from blood, obtained in a trial of the OX40 agonist ivuxolimab. The receptor set was obtained from an adult with an advanced solid tumor such as melanoma, head and neck, liver or kidney cancer. CDR3s include the opening cysteine and the closing phenylalanine or tryptophan. D genes are given only for firm matches. Rows may omit the clone size; those that give it use once, few, many or a size class.

clone_size	d_call	v_call	j_call	cdr3_nt	cdr3_aa
.	.	TRBV28	TRBJ1-4	TGTGCCAGCAGTCAACCGAGCTGGGCAGGTAATGAAAAACTGTTTTTT	CASSQPSWAGNEKLFF
.	.	TRBV6-1	TRBJ1-2	TGTGCCAGCAGAGGAGGATATGGGCCCTATGGCTACACCTTC	CASRGGYGPYGYTF
.	.	TRBV28	TRBJ1-2	TGTGCCAGCAGTCCCGGGAGGGCTGTGTTTGGCTACACCTTC	CASSPGRAVFGYTF
.	TRBD1	TRBV30	TRBJ2-4	TGTGCCTGGAGTGTAGGGAGAAGGGACAGACAGTACTTC	CAWSVGRRDRQYF
once	TRBD2	TRBV7-9	TRBJ2-7	TGTGCCAGCGGGAGGGCGGGAGCTTCCGAGCAGTACTTC	CASGRAGASEQYF
few	TRBD1	TRBV7-2	TRBJ1-2	TGTGCCAGCAGCCCTCTTGGACAGGGATTTAAGGGTAAAGGCTACACCTTC	CASSPLGQGFKGKGYTF
.	.	TRBV6-1	TRBJ1-6	TGTGCCAGCAGTGACAGCGGCAATTCACCCCTCCACTTT	CASSDSGNSPLHF
.	.	TRBV18	TRBJ1-1	TGTGCCAGCTCACCCCATCCCGGGACATTTAACACTGAAGCTTTCTTT	CASSPHPGTFNTEAFF
.	TRBD2	TRBV4-3	TRBJ2-2	TGCGCCAGCAGCCAAGATTATAGCGGGAGTGGTGCCGGGGAGCTGTTTTTT	CASSQDYSGSGAGELFF
.	TRBD1	TRBV9	TRBJ1-2	TGTGCCAGCAGCGGAGGACAGGGGCCGAACTATGGCTACACCTTC	CASSGGQGPNYGYTF
.	.	TRBV7-2	TRBJ2-7	TGTGCCAGCAGCCCAGGGTGGACCTACGAGCAGTACTTC	CASSPGWTYEQYF
.	TRBD1	TRBV7-6	TRBJ2-5	TGTGCCAGCAGCCCGGGACAGCTAAAAGAGACCCAGTACTTC	CASSPGQLKETQYF
.	.	TRBV4-1	TRBJ2-6	TGCGCCAGCAGCCAAGCCGGTGCGGGTTTTTCTGGGGCCAACGTCCTGACTTTC	CASSQAGAGFSGANVLTF
.	TRBD1	TRBV28	TRBJ2-1	TGTGCCAGCAGAGGGACAGGAGAGGGTAGCGGGCAGTTCTTC	CASRGTGEGSGQFF
.	.	TRBV5-4	TRBJ2-1	TGTGCCAGCAGCTCCACGCGCTATGAGCAGTTCTTC	CASSSTRYEQFF
.	.	TRBV6-1	TRBJ1-2	TGTGCCAGCAGTGAAGCTCTACAGGGATCCTATGGCTACACCTTC	CASSEALQGSYGYTF
.	.	TRBV7-9	TRBJ1-1	TGTGCCAGCAGCTTAGTTGTCACTGAAGCTTTCTTT	CASSLVVTEAFF
.	.	TRBV14	TRBJ2-1	TGTGCCAGCAGCCAAGATCTTCCATCAATGGGCTTAGGATACAATGAGCAGTTCTTC	CASSQDLPSMGLGYNEQFF
.	TRBD2	TRBV19	TRBJ2-3	TGTGCCAGTAGTAGAGGACTAGCGGGAGGGCCCGGCACAGATACGCAGTATTTT	CASSRGLAGGPGTDTQYF
.	.	TRBV5-1	TRBJ1-2	TGCGCCAGCAGCTCCGGGGGAAGTGGCTACACCTTC	CASSSGGSGYTF
.	TRBD2	TRBV7-2	TRBJ2-1	TGTGCCAGCAGCTTAGTCGCGGGACTAGCGGGAGGCAATGAGCAGTTCTTC	CASSLVAGLAGGNEQFF
.	.	TRBV9	TRBJ2-1	TGTGCCAGCAGCGTGACGCCTTTATCGGACAATGAGCAGTTCTTC	CASSVTPLSDNEQFF
.	.	TRBV7-2	TRBJ2-3	TGTGCCAGCAGACGGTCCAGAGATACGCAGTATTTT	CASRRSRDTQYF
.	.	TRBV7-9	TRBJ2-1	TGTGCCAGCAGTAAGGAAGGGGGTGTCCCCTACAATGAGCAGTTCTTC	CASSKEGGVPYNEQFF